This T cell receptor beta chain comes out of a study of cytomegalovirus exposure and HLA in healthy donors. On this clone itself: Its antigen is unidentified.

Study-wide results and limits: A later analysis linked around 17,000 TCR beta sequences to HLA alleles at 0.05 false discovery rate.

CDR3 length: 14 amino acids. Trimming stripped 2 bases from V and 1 base from J, with 9 bases between. CDR1 MNHEY and CDR2 SVGAGI come from the germline V gene. A multiplex PCR was run with 60 Vbeta primers and 13 Jbeta primers. Profiled with immunoSEQ multiplex PCR; TCRdb holds only in-frame clones, not every one. The table has over 90,000 clones, 73% seen once; the top ten hold roughly 4%. This TCR was recovered from a man in his forties in good health and CMV-seronegative. This chain joins TRBV6-5 and TRBJ2-7; perhaps TRBD1 as D (5 bases). Sequencing was performed on PBMCs. CDR3 DNA: TGTGCCAGCAGTTACGCCAGGGATTCCTACGAGCAGTACTTC. Its protein product is CASSYARDSYEQYF.